One and the same sample provided the 23 T cell receptor beta chains below, sequenced in a study of T cells in Graves' hyperthyroidism and ophthalmopathy (dated by TCRdb to about 2019). To prepare the library, multiplex PCR was applied. The data were produced on an Illumina HiSeq 2000. TCR beta CDR3 regions were amplified from RNA transcripts. The TCR CDR3 was subjected to a first round of RT-PCR using the HTBI primer set and the Qiagen OneStep RT-PCR kit. TCRdb reworked the public reads: Q25 trimming with fastp, MiXCR clone assembly, productive beta chains retained. Each entry merges the rows of one CDR3 protein and shows their most common DNA and genes. In all, the sample holds approximately 420,000 distinct CDR3 sequences, and 12% to 15% of those were seen once. The ten largest clones add up to roughly 4.8% of the sample. The sample comprised blood. The receptor set was obtained from a woman between 18 and 29 years old with Graves' hyperthyroidism.

This clonotype has more than one count but fewer than ten. V usage is TRBV6-1 and J usage is TRBJ1-1; 8 bases fit TRBD1. This CDR3 comprises 14 residues. Germline assignment: CDR1 MNHNS and CDR2 SASEGT. V lost 5 bases to trimming and J lost 4 bases; unmatched junction nucleotides: 6. This CDR3 reads CASSSTGESTEAFF. Written as DNA, the CDR3 is TGTGCCAGCAGTTCGACAGGGGAGAGCACTGAAGCTTTCTTT.

This clonotype came up many times. The V gene is TRBV12-3 or TRBV12-4, the J gene TRBJ1-5, with a tentative D call TRBD1 (5 bases). CDR3 length: 13 amino acids. V lost 4 bases and J 6 bases, leaving 10 bases between the germline ends. CDR3 region: CASSSRESQPQHF. CDR3 bases: TGTGCCAGCAGTTCCAGGGAGAGTCAGCCCCAGCATTTT.

The chain recombines TRBV5-1 with TRBJ2-2; D is uncertain. The V gene's germline CDR1 is SGHRS and CDR2 YFSETQ. Trimming pared 0 bases from V and 6 bases from J, leaving 6 bases between. The CDR3 spans 13 residues. The CDR3 nucleotides are TGCGCCAGCAGCTTGGTTACCTCCGGGGAGCTGTTTTTT. Amino acids: CASSLVTSGELFF.

There are many counts of this clonotype. The genes are TRBV30 and TRBJ2-1; TRBD1 matches at 8 bases. The CDR3 contains 13 residues. In germline, CDR1 is GTSNPN, CDR2 SVGIG (reference sequence). V was pared by 1 base and J by 9 bases, with 5 bases of the junction left unmatched. DNA of the CDR3: TGTGCCTGGAGTGGACAGGGGACGGGTGAGCAGTTCTTC. Translated: CAWSGQGTGEQFF.

This clonotype was counted a few times. V and J are TRBV5-1 and TRBJ2-3; D is ambiguous. Per germline, CDR1 SGHRS and CDR2 YFSETQ. The CDR3 spans 17 residues. With 4 bases removed from V and 0 bases from J, the gap between germline ends came to 18 bases. CDR3 amino acids: CASSQEPASSSTDTQYF. In DNA, the CDR3 is TGCGCCAGCAGCCAAGAACCCGCTAGTTCGAGCACAGATACGCAGTATTTT.

This clonotype was detected ten times or more. The chain joins TRBV27 to TRBJ2-3; 8 bases are a match to TRBD1. The germline CDR1 and CDR2 sequences are MNHEY and SMNVEV (reference sequence). With V trimmed by 5 bases and J by 6 bases, 16 bases remained unmatched. The CDR3 is 17 amino acids. CDR3 residues: CASSPPTGVRPGDTQYF. The CDR3 nucleotides read TGTGCCAGCAGTCCGCCGACAGGGGTCCGACCGGGGGATACGCAGTATTTT.

The table lists this clonotype with a few counts. The CDR3 nucleotides are TGTGCCAGCAGGGACCCGGGACAGGGTTATGGCTACACCTTC. Translation gives CASRDPGQGYGYTF. The chain has TRBV6-2 or TRBV6-3 and TRBJ1-2; 9 bases map to TRBD1. CDR3 length: 14 amino acids. J lost 5 bases, V lost 6 bases, and 7 bases had no gene match. CDR1 and CDR2 (germline): MNHEY, SVGEGT.

This clonotype was counted many times. The rearrangement links TRBV30 to TRBJ2-2; D is possibly TRBD1 (5 bases). The CDR3 runs 15 residues. V lost 0 bases and J lost 3, with 11 bases in between. CDR1 GTSNPN and CDR2 SVGIG come from the germline V gene (reference sequence). The DNA for the CDR3 is TGTGCCTGGAGTGTAGAAGGGGCTTACACCGGGGAGCTGTTTTTT. Translating it yields CAWSVEGAYTGELFF. Looking up the rest from reference TRBV30 and TRBJ2-2 gives the full variable domain: SQTIHQWPATLVQPVGSPLSLECTVEGTSNPNLYWYRQAAGRGLQLLFYSVGIGQISSEVPQNLSASRPQDRQFILSSKKLLLSDSGFYLCAWSVEGAYTGELFFGEGSRLTVL.

This chain joins TRBV5-1 and TRBJ2-7; D ambiguous. V was trimmed by 4 bases and J by 5 bases, leaving 19 bases between them. Germline V CDR1 and CDR2: SGHRS, YFSETQ. The CDR3 has 15 amino acids. CDR3 sequence (DNA): TGCGCCAGCAGCCCTCTACCCGGGTTCAACGACGAGCAGTACTTC. It specifies CASSPLPGFNDEQYF.

This clonotype was picked up many times. The V call is TRBV29-1, the J call TRBJ2-1; 7 nucleotides match TRBD1. The CDR3 length is 12 residues. Looked up from germline, CDR1 is SQVTM and CDR2 is ANQGSEA. J lost 8 bases, V lost 6 bases, and 7 bases had no gene match. The CDR3 DNA follows: TGCAGCGTAGACAGGGCCGGCGATGAGCAGTTCTTC. It translates to CSVDRAGDEQFF.

This chain uses TRBV3-1 with TRBJ2-3; 13 bases are a match to TRBD2. The CDR3 loop spans 18 amino acids. Germline CDR1 LGHDT, CDR2 YNNKEL (reference sequence). The ends lost 4 bases at V and 3 bases at J; junction bases unmatched: 10. CDR3 loop: CASSLRLAGGRETDTQYF. Here the CDR3 DNA reads TGTGCCAGCAGCCTTCGACTAGCGGGAGGTCGAGAAACAGATACGCAGTATTTT.

The chain combines TRBV7-9 with TRBJ2-2; a possible D gene is TRBD2 (6 bases). CDR1 is SEHNR and CDR2 is FQNEAQ in the germline V gene (reference sequence). V was pared by 8 bases and J by 4 bases, with 17 bases between. The CDR3 is made up of 15 amino acids. CDR3 DNA: TGTGCCAGCGGACCCCCGGGACTGAGCACCGGGGAGCTGTTTTTT. Protein sequence: CASGPPGLSTGELFF.

The chain has TRBV9 and TRBJ2-1; TRBD1 aligns across 8 bases. Trimming cost V 0 bases and J 8 bases; bases outside gene matches: 7. The germline V gene encodes CDR1 SGDLS and CDR2 YYNGEE. This CDR3 contains 15 residues. This chain's CDR3 is CASSVERTGRDEQFF. CDR3 sequence (DNA): TGTGCCAGCAGCGTAGAGAGGACAGGGCGAGATGAGCAGTTCTTC.

This chain uses TRBV6-4 with TRBJ1-6; 9 bases line up with TRBD1. The CDR3 extends over 15 amino acids. The junction had 9 bases not matched to a gene; V was cut back by 6 bases and J by 9 bases. Germline V gives CDR1 MRHNA, CDR2 SNTAGT. Here the CDR3 DNA reads TGTGCCAGCAGCACTTTTGGACAGGGGAGTTCACCCCTCCACTTT. Its translation: CASSTFGQGSSPLHF.

A few counts support this clonotype. Possible read error: a much larger clone is one base away. The rearrangement joins TRBV3-1 to TRBJ1-1; D call uncertain. The CDR3 runs to 14 residues. Germline lookup yields CDR1 LGHDT and CDR2 YNNKEL (reference sequence). This CDR3 reads CASSQDPSNTDAFF. The DNA for the CDR3 is TGTGCCAGCAGCCAAGACCCGTCGAACACTGACGCTTTCTTT.

This clonotype was picked up many times. This chain links TRBV2 with TRBJ1-1; unclear D gene. CDR1 and CDR2 (germline): SNHLY, FYNNEI. CDR3 length equals 12 residues. Trimming took 4 bases from V and 5 from J, leaving 8 bases between them. CDR3 region: CASSVGRTEAFF. CDR3 DNA sequence: TGTGCCAGCAGTGTGGGGAGGACTGAAGCTTTCTTT.

This clonotype was picked up a small number of times. J is TRBJ2-1 and V is TRBV5-1, with D unclear. This CDR3 is 13 amino acids long. Germline CDR1 and CDR2: SGHRS and YFSETQ. V was shortened by 2 bases and J by 4 bases, with 7 bases between the two germline ends. This chain's CDR3 is CASSFQDYNEQFF. Written as DNA, the CDR3 is TGCGCCAGCAGCTTTCAGGATTACAATGAGCAGTTCTTC.

This chain links TRBV28 with TRBJ1-2; 10 bases fit TRBD1. The J segment lost 3 bases and the V segment lost 4 bases, leaving 11 bases of the junction unmatched. Germline V gene sequence: CDR1 MDHEN, CDR2 SYDVKM. The CDR3 is made up of 17 amino acids. Written as DNA, the CDR3 is TGTGCCAGCAGTTCAGCCGGGACAGGGGCAGAGGACTATGGCTACACCTTC. Its protein product is CASSSAGTGAEDYGYTF.

The chain joins TRBV2 to TRBJ1-3; D uncertain. Trimming pared 6 bases from V and 0 bases from J, leaving 12 bases between. Germline-derived CDR1 and CDR2 are SNHLY and FYNNEI. The CDR3 has 15 amino acids. CDR3 coding DNA: TGTGCCAGCAGCAGAGCGCCATCCTCTGGAAACACCATATATTTT. Protein product: CASSRAPSSGNTIYF.

The chain recombines TRBV4-1 with TRBJ1-4, with D possibly TRBD1 on 5 matching bases. V lost 0 bases to trimming and J lost 8 bases, with 13 bases between them. The CDR3 consists of 15 residues. Germline CDR1 reads MGHRA; CDR2 reads YSYEKL. Here the CDR3 DNA reads TGCGCCAGCAGCCAAGACCAGGGCGGGAAAGAAAAACTGTTTTTT. Its translation is CASSQDQGGKEKLFF.

This clonotype occurred many times. This sequence joins TRBV18 and TRBJ1-5; 9 nucleotides agree with TRBD1. There are 16 residues in the CDR3. CDR1 and CDR2 (germline): KGHSH, LQKENI. The V and J ends lost 0 bases and 6 bases, in that order; junction bases with no gene match: 6. The CDR3 spells CASSPPGQGRTQPQHF. The CDR3 nucleotides are TGTGCCAGCTCACCACCCGGACAGGGGCGGACTCAGCCCCAGCATTTT.

The table lists this clonotype with a few counts. The chain has TRBV4-1 and TRBJ2-1, with a possible D match to TRBD2 (5 bases). V lost 1 base to trimming and J lost 9 bases, with 13 bases between them. Germline CDR1 and CDR2: MGHRA and YSYEKL. The CDR3 has 14 residues. The DNA for the CDR3 is TGCGCCAGCAGCCAAGCCTTCTCCAGCGGTGAGCAGTTCTTC. Translated: CASSQAFSSGEQFF.

This clonotype has more than one count but fewer than ten. The chain recombines TRBV27 with TRBJ2-7; D is unresolved. V lost 4 bases and J lost 7, with 14 bases in between. Germline-derived CDR1 and CDR2 are MNHEY and SMNVEV (reference sequence). CDR3 length: 13 amino acids. DNA for the CDR3: TGTGCCAGCAGTTCATCGGCCCAGCAAGAGCAGTACTTC. Amino acids: CASSSSAQQEQYF.